Shown below are 2 T cell receptor beta chains from a single sample sequenced in a study of monozygotic twins with inflammatory bowel disease. Using the 5' RACE reads, TCRdb records one entry per CDR3 protein without DNA. The sample's table shows fewer than 450,000 distinct CDR3 sequences. The sample comprised blood. These TCRs come from a human donor with ulcerative colitis or Crohn's disease, or a healthy co-twin of an affected twin (not recorded which).

The chain is built from TRBV4-1 and TRBJ2-7; no DNA is available, so the TRBD2 call from TCRdb remains unchecked. The CDR3 extends over 13 amino acids. From germline, CDR1 is MGHRA and CDR2 YSYEKL. The CDR3 reads CASSQALGYEQYF.

This chain uses TRBV7-9 with TRBJ2-7; TCRdb names TRBD1, which stays unverified in the absence of DNA. The CDR3 is 12 residues long. The germline V gene encodes CDR1 SEHNR and CDR2 FQNEAQ (reference sequence). CDR3: CASTLGGYEQYF.